This T cell receptor (beta chain) was observed in a study of shared clonotypes between healthy human individuals. In germline, CDR1 is SGHVS, CDR2 FQNEAQ. Trimming pared 2 bases from V and 6 bases from J, leaving 14 bases between. The CDR3 is made up of 15 amino acids. The deep-level immunoSEQ assay was used. Assay used: immunoSEQ multiplex PCR; TCRdb lists only in-frame clones, some missing. The sample shows over 850,000 clones, about four fifths of them seen only once. Sequencing used memory CD4+ T cells from PBMCs. This sample's subset: CD45RA-negative fraction. The TCR sequence derives from a man younger than 30 in good health. Some clones in this sample may be carry-over from other donors' samples. The chain couples TRBV7-8 to TRBJ1-3; the D is unclear. CDR3 protein: CASSLTETGLNTIYF. The CDR3 nucleotides read TGTGCCAGCAGCTTAACAGAAACGGGCCTAAACACCATATATTTT. The full variable domain, rest sourced from reference TRBV7-8 and TRBJ1-3, is GAGVSQSPRYKVAKRGQDVALRCDPISGHVSLFWYQQALGQGPEFLTYFQNEAQLDKSGLPSDRFFAERPEGSVSTLKIQRTQQEDSAVYLCASSLTETGLNTIYFGEGSWLTVV.